The 7 T cell receptor beta chains reported below all come from one sample, sequenced in a study of CD8 T cells in ankylosing spondylitis. MiXCR, run by TCRdb on the 5' RACE reads, gives a single entry per CDR3 protein. The table lists hundreds of thousands of distinct CDR3 sequences, 8% to 9% of them singletons, with about 5% in the top ten. Material for sequencing was blood, either unsorted or a sorted T cell fraction (not recorded which). The receptors shown here come from a female donor with ankylosing spondylitis or in good health (not recorded which).

This clonotype was observed many times. The chain is built from TRBV11-2 and TRBJ2-7, with D uncertain. Per germline, CDR1 SGHAT and CDR2 FQNNGV. Trimming left V 8 bases short and J 7 bases short, with 15 bases between. The CDR3 sequence is 12 residues long. This CDR3 reads CASRAGSLEQYF. The CDR3 DNA follows: TGTGCCAGCCGCGCCGGGTCCCTGGAGCAGTACTTC.

This clonotype was picked up many times. This chain uses TRBV5-5 with TRBJ2-1; perhaps TRBD2 as D (6 bases). V gave up 0 bases and J gave up 7 bases, with 17 bases separating them. Germline CDR1 SGHKS, CDR2 YYEKEE (reference sequence). The CDR3 is 16 residues long. The CDR3, as DNA: TGTGCCAGCAGCTTGGGTGGGGAGGCGTATACGAATGAGCAGTTCTTC. This sequence encodes CASSLGGEAYTNEQFF.

In this sample, this clonotype turned up a few times. The chain employs TRBV11-2 and TRBJ2-3, with 11 bases that match TRBD2. There are 16 residues in the CDR3. With 4 bases clipped from V and 2 bases from J, the junction kept 5 bases outside the gene matches. Germline V gives CDR1 SGHAT, CDR2 FQNNGV. CDR3 sequence: CASSSPGLAATDTQYF. The CDR3 bases are TGTGCCAGCAGCTCGCCGGGACTAGCGGCCACAGATACGCAGTATTTT.

The CDR3 nucleotides are TGCAGTGCCGCCCCGGGACTAGCGGGACCCACAGATACGCAGTATTTT. Residues: CSAAPGLAGPTDTQYF. V and J are TRBV20-1 and TRBJ2-3; the match to TRBD2 covers 13 bases. Looked up from germline, CDR1 is DFQATT and CDR2 is SNEGSKA (reference sequence). V trimming: 6 bases; J trimming: 2 bases; junction bases outside the gene matches: 8. CDR3 length equals 16 residues.

This clonotype has a count of ten or more. V usage is TRBV11-1 and J usage is TRBJ1-1, with D perhaps TRBD1 (5 bases). The germline gives CDR1 SGHAT, CDR2 FQDESV (reference sequence). V lost 7 bases and J lost 1, with 13 bases in between. CDR3 length: 14 residues. In DNA form, the CDR3 reads TGTGCCAGCACCATGTGGACACCGAACACTGAAGCTTTCTTT. Amino acids: CASTMWTPNTEAFF.

This clonotype was seen many times. This rearrangement joins TRBV12-3 or TRBV12-4 to TRBJ1-1, with 7 bases matching TRBD1. This CDR3 spans 12 amino acids. Trimming cost V 6 bases and J 3 bases; bases outside gene matches: 1. This CDR3 is CASRGGYTEAFF. The CDR3 DNA follows: TGTGCCAGCAGAGGGGGCTACACTGAAGCTTTCTTT.

The table lists this clonotype with many counts. The V and J genes are TRBV28 and TRBJ2-5, with a possible D match to TRBD1 (6 bases). The CDR3 consists of 14 residues. The V gene's germline CDR1 is MDHEN and CDR2 SYDVKM. Deletions cut 6 bases from V and 5 bases from J, with 16 bases between. The CDR3 here is CASSPMARGETQYF. As DNA, the CDR3 is TGTGCCAGCAGCCCGATGGCCAGGGGCGAGACCCAGTACTTC.